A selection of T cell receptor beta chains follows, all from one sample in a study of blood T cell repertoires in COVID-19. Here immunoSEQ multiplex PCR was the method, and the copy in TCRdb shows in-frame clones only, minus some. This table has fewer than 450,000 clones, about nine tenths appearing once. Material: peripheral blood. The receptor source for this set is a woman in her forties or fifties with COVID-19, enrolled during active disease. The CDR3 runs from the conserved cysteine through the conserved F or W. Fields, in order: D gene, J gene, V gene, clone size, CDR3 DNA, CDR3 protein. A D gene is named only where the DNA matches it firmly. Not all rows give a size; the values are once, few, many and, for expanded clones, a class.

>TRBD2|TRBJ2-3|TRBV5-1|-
TGCGCCAGCAGGCCTGGAACTAGCGGGCGCACAGATACGCAGTATTTT
CASRPGTSGRTDTQYF
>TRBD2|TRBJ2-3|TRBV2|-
TGTGCCAGCAGAGCCACTAGCGGGAGTGCAGATACGCAGTATTTT
CASRATSGSADTQYF
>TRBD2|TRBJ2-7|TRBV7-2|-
TGTGCCAGCAGCTTAGGGGCGGGAGGGGGGGCTTACGAGCAGTACTTC
CASSLGAGGGAYEQYF
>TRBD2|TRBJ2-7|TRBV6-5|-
TGTGCCAGCAGACTAGCGGGAGGGTCGCGACAGTACTTC
CASRLAGGSRQYF
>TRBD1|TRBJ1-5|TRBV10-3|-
TGTGCCATAAGGGACAGTTCCGGACAGCCCCAGCATTTT
CAIRDSSGQPQHF
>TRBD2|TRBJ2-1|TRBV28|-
TGTGCCAGCAGTTCCAAATCGGGACTAGCGGGAGGGCGAGAGTTCTTC
CASSSKSGLAGGREFF
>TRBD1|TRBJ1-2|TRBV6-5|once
TGTGCCAGCAGAGCAGGGGGCTGGAACTATGGCTACACCTTC
CASRAGGWNYGYTF
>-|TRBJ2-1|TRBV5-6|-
TGTGCCAGCAGCCCGACCCCCTACTCGGGATTGCCGTTCTTC
CASSPTPYSGLPFF
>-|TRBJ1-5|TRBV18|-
TGTGCCAGCTCACCTGGACAGAGTAATCAGCCCCAGCATTTT
CASSPGQSNQPQHF
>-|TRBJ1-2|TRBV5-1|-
TGCGCCAGCAGCGCGAAGGGGGGGCAGGGTGGCTACACCTTC
CASSAKGGQGGYTF
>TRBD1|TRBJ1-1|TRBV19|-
TGTGCCAGTACGGAACAGGGGGTCACTGAAGCTTTCTTT
CASTEQGVTEAFF
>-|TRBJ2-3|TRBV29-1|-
TGCAGCGTTGAAGTTCTCCTTAGAGGTGTTGATACGCAGTATTTT
CSVEVLLRGVDTQYF
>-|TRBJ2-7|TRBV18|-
TGTGCCAGCTCACCGGGCCAGGCATCCTACGAGCAGTACTTC
CASSPGQASYEQYF
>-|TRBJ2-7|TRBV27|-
TGTGCCAGCAGTTTATCGGCCCCAGACACCTACGAGCAGTACTTC
CASSLSAPDTYEQYF
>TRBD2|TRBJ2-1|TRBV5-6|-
TGTGCCAGCAGCTTGGTATGGGAGGGTTACAATGAGCAGTTCTTC
CASSLVWEGYNEQFF
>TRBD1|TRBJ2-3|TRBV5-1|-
TGCGCCAGCAGCTTGGCTCCGGGACAGGGCTCAGATACGCAGTATTTT
CASSLAPGQGSDTQYF
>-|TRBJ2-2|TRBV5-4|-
TGTGCCAGCAGCTTAACCTCACAGGCAGGGGCCGGGGAGCTGTTTTTT
CASSLTSQAGAGELFF
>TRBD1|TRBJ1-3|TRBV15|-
TGTGCCACCAGCAGAGATCTAGGAGGGGGCTCACGCTTT
CATSRDLGGGSRF
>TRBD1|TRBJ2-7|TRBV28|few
TGTGCCAGCAGGGAGACAGGGTGGACCTACGAGCAGTACTTC
CASRETGWTYEQYF
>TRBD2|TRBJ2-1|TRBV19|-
TGTGCCAGTAGTATTAAAGGGGACGTAACACTAGCGGGTCCCAGCTCCTACAATGAGCAGTTCTTC
CASSIKGDVTLAGPSSYNEQFF
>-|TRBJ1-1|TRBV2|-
TGTGCCAGCAGTCCAATGACTGAAGCTTTCTTT
CASSPMTEAFF
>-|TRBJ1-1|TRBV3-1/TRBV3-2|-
TGTGCCAGCAGCCAATATTTCCAGGAAGATAGGTTGGCTTTCTTT
CASSQYFQEDRLAFF